This TCR beta chain came from a study of neurological immune-mediated disorders. V was pared by 6 bases and J by 8 bases, with 21 bases between. Germline-derived CDR1 and CDR2 are MNHEY and SVGAGI. This CDR3 has 15 amino acids. TCRdb re-derived calls from the 5' RACE reads in MiXCR, one entry per CDR3 protein. The table shows about 20,000 distinct CDR3 sequences, with about 2.5% occurring only once. Many counts were recorded for this clonotype. The sequencing input was PBMCs. V and J are TRBV6-5 and TRBJ2-3; tentatively, D is TRBD2 (6 bases). This TCR was sampled from a young woman with multiple sclerosis. CDR3 amino acids: CASRGGIPPAGTQYF. CDR3 coding DNA: TGTGCCAGCAGGGGCGGGATCCCTCCAGCCGGTACGCAGTATTTT.